Shown below are 27 T cell receptor beta chains from a single sample sequenced in a study of shared clonotypes between healthy human individuals. TCRdb's table, derived via immunoSEQ multiplex PCR, lists solely in-frame clones and lacks some. The sample shows approximately 530,000 clones, approximately 95% of them seen only once. Sequencing input: naive CD4+ T cells sorted from blood. Subset denoted: CD45RA+ positively selected. These receptors were collected from a woman aged 25 to 39 in good health.

The V and J genes are TRBV5-1 and TRBJ2-2; D is possibly TRBD1 (6 bases). Germline CDR1 and CDR2: SGHRS and YFSETQ. The ends were cut back, 4 bases at V and 4 bases at J, with 11 bases in the middle. This CDR3 has 14 amino acids. CDR3 protein: CASSHSGVTGELFF. The CDR3 DNA follows: TGCGCCAGCAGCCATTCAGGGGTCACCGGGGAGCTGTTTTTT.

This chain joins TRBV6-6 and TRBJ1-5, with TRBD1 matching over 11 bases. The V segment lost 5 bases and the J segment 4 bases; nucleotides outside the gene matches: 7. Looked up from germline, CDR1 is MNHNY and CDR2 is SVGAGI (reference sequence). This CDR3 has 16 residues. Written as DNA, the CDR3 is TGTGCCAGCAGTCCAACCGGGACAGGGGGAAATCAGCCCCAGCATTTT. Amino acid sequence: CASSPTGTGGNQPQHF.

The V and J genes are TRBV6-5 and TRBJ2-4; weak D call: TRBD1 (5 bases). CDR3 length: 15 residues. V lost 0 bases to trimming and J lost 8 bases, with 14 bases between them. Germline CDR1 reads MNHEY; CDR2 reads SVGAGI. CDR3 sequence reads: CASSYSNPRADIQYF. The DNA for the CDR3 is TGTGCCAGCAGTTACTCGAACCCCAGGGCTGACATTCAGTACTTC.

V usage is TRBV7-9 and J usage is TRBJ2-5, with D perhaps assigned TRBD1 or TRBD2 (5 bases each). The end of the DNA is better explained by TRBJ2-7, so the J call may be wrong. The germline V gene encodes CDR1 SEHNR and CDR2 FQNEAQ (reference sequence). The CDR3 runs 15 residues. The CDR3, as DNA: TGTGCCAGCAGCTTAAAGGCAGGGAGTTCCTACGAGCAGTACTTC. It yields the protein CASSLKAGSSYEQYF.

The chain has TRBV7-9 and TRBJ2-7, with TRBD2 identical over 11 bases. This CDR3 has 14 residues. Trimming at V came to 4 bases and at J to 5 bases, leaving 4 bases not matched to a gene. Germline loops: CDR1 SEHNR, CDR2 FQNEAQ (reference sequence). CDR3 protein: CASSYSGRGNEQYF. As DNA, the CDR3 is TGTGCCAGCAGCTATAGCGGGAGGGGCAACGAGCAGTACTTC.

The rearrangement joins TRBV28 to TRBJ2-2, with TRBD2 matching 8 bases. J lost 7 bases, V lost 8 bases, and 3 bases had no gene match. This CDR3 comprises 12 residues. Germline V CDR1 and CDR2: MDHEN, SYDVKM. The CDR3 bases are TGTGCCAGCGCGGGGGGAGTCGGGGAGCTGTTTTTT. Translation gives CASAGGVGELFF. Based on the CDR3 plus reference TRBV28 and TRBJ2-2, the full variable domain is DVKVTQSSRYLVKRTGEKVFLECVQDMDHENMFWYRQDPGLGLRLIYFSYDVKMKEKGDIPEGYSVSREKKERFSLILESASTNQTSMYLCASAGGVGELFFGEGSRLTVL.

V gene TRBV14 combines with J gene TRBJ2-1; 16 bases are shared with TRBD2. The J segment lost 5 bases and the V segment lost 0 bases, leaving 7 bases of the junction unmatched. The CDR3 is 19 amino acids. Germline V lookup: CDR1 SGHDN, CDR2 FVKESK. DNA of the CDR3: TGTGCCAGCAGCCAAGATCCGGGACTAGCGGGAGGGCCTAACAATGAGCAGTTCTTC. It encodes CASSQDPGLAGGPNNEQFF. Full variable domain (remainder filled in from reference TRBV14 and TRBJ2-1): EAGVTQFPSHSVIEKGQTVTLRCDPISGHDNLYWYRRVMGKEIKFLLHFVKESKQDESGMPNNRFLAERTGGTYSTLKVQPAELEDSGVYFCASSQDPGLAGGPNNEQFFGPGTRLTVL.

V and J are TRBV27 and TRBJ2-2; TRBD1 aligns across 7 bases. Germline V gene sequence: CDR1 MNHEY, CDR2 SMNVEV (reference sequence). The CDR3 consists of 14 residues. The trim removed 6 bases at V and 4 bases at J, leaving 5 bases unmatched. The CDR3 spells CASRGDRSTGELFF. The CDR3 DNA reads as TGTGCCAGCAGGGGGGACAGAAGCACCGGGGAGCTGTTTTTT.

The V call is TRBV4-1, the J call TRBJ2-7; the match to TRBD1 covers 8 bases. This CDR3 contains 14 residues. The J segment lost 7 bases and the V segment lost 3 bases, leaving 8 bases of the junction unmatched. Germline V lookup: CDR1 MGHRA, CDR2 YSYEKL. CDR3 in DNA: TGCGCCAGCAGCCACGTCGGACAGGGACCGGAGCAGTACTTC. Translating gives CASSHVGQGPEQYF.

V is TRBV5-1 and J is TRBJ2-1; 12 bases align to TRBD2. J lost 9 bases, V lost 4 bases, and 8 bases had no gene match. The CDR3 runs 15 residues. The V gene's germline CDR1 is SGHRS and CDR2 YFSETQ. CDR3 sequence: CASSLRLAGVGEQFF. DNA of the CDR3: TGCGCCAGCAGCCTCCGACTAGCGGGAGTTGGTGAGCAGTTCTTC.

This sequence joins TRBV21-1 and TRBJ2-1; the table assigns TRBD1, which was not confirmed against the DNA. TRBV21-1 is a pseudogene locus. The CDR3 totals 18 residues. CDR3 nucleotides: TGTGCCAGCAGCAAAGGCCCTAGAACAGGGGGAATTTACAATGAGCAGTTCTTC. It translates to CASSKGPRTGGIYNEQFF.

J is TRBJ1-2 and V is TRBV27; the D gene is possibly TRBD1 (5 bases). V was pared by 6 bases and J by 2 bases, with 13 bases between. The CDR3 is 14 amino acids. From germline, CDR1 is MNHEY and CDR2 SMNVEV (reference sequence). CDR3 sequence (DNA): TGTGCCAGCAGACCAGGGACGAGCAACTATGGCTACACCTTC. It specifies CASRPGTSNYGYTF.

This rearrangement joins TRBV21-1 to TRBJ2-2; TRBD2 is the table's D call and was not checked against the DNA. TRBV21-1 corresponds to a pseudogene. The CDR3 has 17 residues. CDR3 region: CASSRTSGSVFSGELFF. For the CDR3, the DNA is TGTGCCAGCAGCAGGACTAGCGGGAGCGTATTTTCCGGGGAGCTGTTTTTT.

The rearrangement joins TRBV5-4 to TRBJ2-7; D is possibly TRBD1 or TRBD2 (5 bases each). Germline CDR1 reads SGHNT; CDR2 reads YYREEE (reference sequence). The V end was cut by 0 bases, the J end by 2 bases, with 12 bases between. The CDR3 loop spans 15 amino acids. The CDR3 coding sequence is TGTGCCAGCAGCTTGGCGAGGGGCCAACCCTACGAGCAGTACTTC. Protein product: CASSLARGQPYEQYF. The full variable domain, its missing parts supplied by reference TRBV5-4 and TRBJ2-7, is ETGVTQSPTHLIKTRGQQVTLRCSSQSGHNTVSWYQQALGQGPQFIFQYYREEENGRGNFPPRFSGLQFPNYSSELNVNALELDDSALYLCASSLARGQPYEQYFGPGTRLTVT.

The gene calls are TRBV5-1 and TRBJ1-3, with 7 bases fitting TRBD1. The CDR3 spans 14 residues. The ends lost 4 bases at V and 3 bases at J; junction bases unmatched: 4. The germline CDR1 and CDR2 sequences are SGHRS and YFSETQ. CDR3 DNA: TGCGCCAGCAGCCAAGACAGGGTTGGAAACACCATATATTTT. This codes for CASSQDRVGNTIYF.

The genes are TRBV5-6 and TRBJ2-7, with unresolved D. The V gene's germline CDR1 is SGHDT and CDR2 YYEEEE. CDR3 length equals 13 residues. The V end was cut by 6 bases, the J end by 4 bases, with 14 bases between. The CDR3 loop reads CASTSASIYEQYF. For the CDR3, the DNA is TGTGCCAGCACCTCGGCTTCTATATACGAGCAGTACTTC.

This chain links TRBV5-5 with TRBJ2-7, with D perhaps TRBD1 (7 bases). Trimming shortened V by 4 bases and J by 3 bases, and 20 bases separated the two germline ends. CDR3 size: 16 residues. Germline loops: CDR1 SGHKS, CDR2 YYEKEE (reference sequence). The CDR3 loop reads CASSRSQGSSGYEQYF. Here the CDR3 DNA reads TGTGCCAGCAGCCGCTCACAGGGGAGTAGCGGCTACGAGCAGTACTTC.

V gene TRBV28 combines with J gene TRBJ2-1; no clear D gene. Trimming removed 0 bases from V and 4 bases from J, with 4 bases in between. Germline values: CDR1 MDHEN, CDR2 SYDVKM. This CDR3 has 13 residues. The CDR3 nucleotides are TGTGCCAGCAGTTTATGGCAGTACAATGAGCAGTTCTTC. Its translation is CASSLWQYNEQFF.

The chain has TRBV5-5 and TRBJ2-5, with TRBD2 matching over 11 bases. Germline V gene sequence: CDR1 SGHKS, CDR2 YYEKEE (reference sequence). V shed 4 bases, J shed 1 base, and the junction held 6 bases outside the gene matches. The CDR3 consists of 16 residues. The CDR3 region is CASSGPSGRPQETQYF. The CDR3 DNA reads as TGTGCCAGCAGCGGACCTAGCGGGAGGCCCCAAGAGACCCAGTACTTC.

The chain uses TRBV28 and TRBJ2-7; perhaps D is TRBD1 or TRBD2 (5 bases each). The CDR3 is made up of 14 amino acids. Trimming stripped 4 bases from V and 3 bases from J, with 13 bases between. In germline, CDR1 is MDHEN, CDR2 SYDVKM. CDR3 coding DNA: TGTGCCAGCAGTTCACTAGGACATATCTACGAGCAGTACTTC. Its protein is CASSSLGHIYEQYF.

This clone appeared a single time. The chain carries TRBV28 and TRBJ2-7, with 7 positions matching TRBD1. The germline gives CDR1 MDHEN, CDR2 SYDVKM. The CDR3 contains 15 residues. With V trimmed by 5 bases and J by 2 bases, 9 bases remained unmatched. This CDR3 is CASSLGGVDPYEQYF. In DNA form, the CDR3 reads TGTGCCAGCAGTCTAGGGGGCGTTGACCCCTACGAGCAGTACTTC.

A word on this clone: No DNA is shown, since the ends of the CDR3 on it are uncertain; the CDR3 is the one TCRdb lists. V is TRBV6-5 and J is TRBJ1-1. Germline V gene lookup returns CDR1 MNHEY and CDR2 SVGAGI. Counting both end residues, the CDR3 totals 15 amino acids. The CDR3: CASSSSGAGNTEAFF.

This chain joins TRBV29-1 and TRBJ1-1, with D tentatively TRBD1 (5 bases). The CDR3 covers 13 residues. Per germline, CDR1 SQVTM and CDR2 ANQGSEA. The V gene lost 0 bases and the J gene lost 0 bases, with 5 bases spanning the gap. The CDR3 here is CSVEEQVNTEAFF. The CDR3 coding sequence is TGCAGCGTTGAAGAACAGGTGAACACTGAAGCTTTCTTT.

The rearrangement links TRBV6-1 to TRBJ1-5; D unresolved. The length of the CDR3 is 16 residues. The germline V and J ends were trimmed by 0 bases and 3 bases, with 12 bases remaining between them. The germline V gene encodes CDR1 MNHNS and CDR2 SASEGT. The CDR3 protein is CASSEALLDTNQPQHF. CDR3 DNA sequence: TGTGCCAGCAGTGAAGCTTTGCTTGACACCAATCAGCCCCAGCATTTT.

This chain joins TRBV28 and TRBJ2-3, with 10 nucleotides matching TRBD2. With V trimmed by 5 bases and J by 2 bases, 10 bases remained unmatched. Germline V lookup: CDR1 MDHEN, CDR2 SYDVKM. CDR3 length: 17 residues. Here the CDR3 DNA reads TGTGCCAGCAGTCCCGTTCCAGGGACTAGCGCCACAGATACGCAGTATTTT. Translating it yields CASSPVPGTSATDTQYF.

The chain employs TRBV30 and TRBJ2-3; 13 bases match TRBD2. This CDR3 has 15 residues. The germline gives CDR1 GTSNPN, CDR2 SVGIG (reference sequence). Trimming removed 4 bases from V and 2 bases from J; junction bases left unmatched: 3. The CDR3 region has the DNA TGTGCCTGGACGGGACTAGCGGGGATCACAGATACGCAGTATTTT. This gives the protein CAWTGLAGITDTQYF.

The V and J genes are TRBV4-1 and TRBJ2-7; TRBD1 might be the D (6 bases). This CDR3 is 14 amino acids long. Trimming cost V 0 bases and J 2 bases, with 8 bases left between them. Germline V lookup: CDR1 MGHRA, CDR2 YSYEKL. CDR3 nucleotides: TGCGCCAGCAGCCAAGAATCAGGGGCCTACGAGCAGTACTTC. Its translation: CASSQESGAYEQYF.